These T cell receptor beta chains were read from a single sample in a study of cytomegalovirus exposure and HLA in healthy donors. Libraries were prepared by immunoSEQ multiplex PCR; TCRdb keeps only in-frame clonotypes and omits some of them. The sample gives some 54,000 clones, over 75% of which show up once; less than 7% is in the top ten. Sequences were obtained from PBMCs. The receptors stem from a male donor in good health and CMV-seronegative. Both conserved end residues are part of each CDR3. The order of the fields is CDR3 length, V gene, clone size, J gene, D gene, CDR3 DNA, CDR3 protein. A D gene is named only where the DNA matches it firmly. Size is omitted from some rows. Given values are once, few, many or a class for expanded clones.

length: 15
V: TRBV6-6
size: .
J: TRBJ1-2
D: .
DNA: TGTGCCAGCAGTTCCGGACACCGTTTCCCTTATGGCTACACCTTC
CDR3: CASSSGHRFPYGYTF

length: 15
V: TRBV9
size: .
J: TRBJ2-3
D: .
DNA: TGTGCCAGCAGCGTAGAGGGGGGGTGGACAGATACGCAGTATTTT
CDR3: CASSVEGGWTDTQYF

length: 13
V: TRBV19
size: .
J: TRBJ2-7
D: .
DNA: TGTGCCAGTAGTATTCCGCAGGGGCGGGAGCAGTACTTC
CDR3: CASSIPQGREQYF

length: 16
V: TRBV18
size: .
J: TRBJ2-2
D: TRBD1
DNA: TGTGCCAGCTCGCCACGAGGGGGCGGGAACACCGGGGAGCTGTTTTTT
CDR3: CASSPRGGGNTGELFF

length: 16
V: TRBV7-2
size: .
J: TRBJ2-3
D: .
DNA: TGTGCCAGCAGCTTCACGGGTAGGGGGGGCGCGGATACGCAGTATTTT
CDR3: CASSFTGRGGADTQYF

length: 13
V: TRBV7-9
size: .
J: TRBJ1-1
D: .
DNA: TGTGCCAGCAGTGGGGGGGCGAACACTGAAGCTTTCTTT
CDR3: CASSGGANTEAFF

length: 15
V: TRBV6-5
size: .
J: TRBJ1-5
D: .
DNA: TGTGCCAGCAGTTCCCTAGGCGGCCTGGATCAGCCCCAGCATTTT
CDR3: CASSSLGGLDQPQHF

length: 14
V: TRBV30
size: few
J: TRBJ1-4
D: .
DNA: TGTGCCTGGACTTTGGGCCCAGGCCCTGAAAAACTGTTTTTT
CDR3: CAWTLGPGPEKLFF

length: 18
V: TRBV2
size: .
J: TRBJ1-4
D: TRBD1
DNA: TGTGCCAGCAGTACTCCCGACAGGGGTGGGTTAACTAATGAAAAACTGTTTTTT
CDR3: CASSTPDRGGLTNEKLFF

length: 17
V: TRBV29-1
size: .
J: TRBJ1-5
D: .
DNA: TGCAGCGTTGAAGATTCCGGGGAGACCGGGGGGCATCAGCCCCAGCATTTT
CDR3: CSVEDSGETGGHQPQHF

length: 13
V: TRBV11-3
size: .
J: TRBJ2-5
D: .
DNA: TGTGCCAGCAGCTTGGCATGGCAAGAGACCCAGTACTTC
CDR3: CASSLAWQETQYF

length: 18
V: TRBV5-1
size: .
J: TRBJ2-2
D: TRBD2
DNA: TGCGCCAGCAGCTTGGGGCCTGGAGCGGGGGTGAACACCGGGGAGCTGTTTTTT
CDR3: CASSLGPGAGVNTGELFF

length: 15
V: TRBV18
size: .
J: TRBJ2-7
D: TRBD1
DNA: TGTGCCAGCTCACCGGGGACAGGGGGCTTCTACGAGCAGTACTTC
CDR3: CASSPGTGGFYEQYF

length: 19
V: TRBV11-2
size: .
J: TRBJ1-6
D: TRBD1
DNA: TGTGCCAGCAGCTTTCTAAAAGGGACAGCTGTATCCCGCTCTTCACCCCTCCACTTT
CDR3: CASSFLKGTAVSRSSPLHF

length: 14
V: TRBV6-4
size: .
J: TRBJ2-2
D: .
DNA: TGTGCCAGCAGTGGCACACCGAACACCGGGGAGCTGTTTTTT
CDR3: CASSGTPNTGELFF

length: 15
V: TRBV9
size: .
J: TRBJ1-3
D: .
DNA: TGTGCCAGCAGCGTAGGAGGAGACTCTGGAAACACCATATATTTT
CDR3: CASSVGGDSGNTIYF

length: 13
V: TRBV6-5
size: .
J: TRBJ1-2
D: .
DNA: TGTGCCAGCAGTTACTCCGAGTTTTATGGCTACACCTTC
CDR3: CASSYSEFYGYTF

length: 12
V: TRBV18
size: few
J: TRBJ1-2
D: .
DNA: TGTGCCAGCTCATCGACAGGTTCTTTTAACACCTTC
CDR3: CASSSTGSFNTF

length: 15
V: TRBV11-2
size: .
J: TRBJ1-1
D: .
DNA: TGTGCCAGCAGCTTATTCGGAGGGATGAACACTGAAGCTTTCTTT
CDR3: CASSLFGGMNTEAFF

length: 15
V: TRBV7-3
size: .
J: TRBJ2-3
D: TRBD2
DNA: TGTGCCAGCAGCTTAGCTAGCGGGGGCACAGATACGCAGTATTTT
CDR3: CASSLASGGTDTQYF

length: 14
V: TRBV7-9
size: few
J: TRBJ2-7
D: .
DNA: TGTGCCAGCAGCCAAGGACAGAGCTCCTACGAGCAGTACTTC
CDR3: CASSQGQSSYEQYF

length: 19
V: TRBV19
size: .
J: TRBJ1-5
D: TRBD1
DNA: TGTGCCAGTAGTACGGGACAGGTGGATTTTTCTCGTAGCAATCAGCCCCAGCATTTT
CDR3: CASSTGQVDFSRSNQPQHF

length: 15
V: TRBV9
size: .
J: TRBJ2-2
D: TRBD1
DNA: TGTGCCAGCAGCGAGATGGACAGGTCAGGCGGGGAGCTGTTTTTT
CDR3: CASSEMDRSGGELFF